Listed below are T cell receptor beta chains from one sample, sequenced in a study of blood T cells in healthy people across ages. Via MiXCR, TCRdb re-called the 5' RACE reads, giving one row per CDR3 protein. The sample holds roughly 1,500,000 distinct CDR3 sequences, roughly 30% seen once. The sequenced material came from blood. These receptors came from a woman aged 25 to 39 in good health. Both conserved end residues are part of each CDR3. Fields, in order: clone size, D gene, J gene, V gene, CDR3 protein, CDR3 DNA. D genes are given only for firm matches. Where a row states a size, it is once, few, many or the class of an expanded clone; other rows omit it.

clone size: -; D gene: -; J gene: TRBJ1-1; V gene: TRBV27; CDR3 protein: CASKGEVITEAFF; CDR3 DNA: TGTGCCAGCAAAGGCGAAGTTATCACTGAAGCTTTCTTT
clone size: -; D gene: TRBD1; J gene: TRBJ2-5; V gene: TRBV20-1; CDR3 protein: CSPLDRTGVETQYF; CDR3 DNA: TGCAGTCCGCTAGATAGGACAGGGGTAGAGACCCAGTACTTC
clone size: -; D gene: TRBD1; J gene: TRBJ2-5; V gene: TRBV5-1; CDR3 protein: CASSPTGKAAETQYF; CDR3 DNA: TGCGCCAGCAGCCCGACAGGGAAGGCGGCAGAGACCCAGTACTTC
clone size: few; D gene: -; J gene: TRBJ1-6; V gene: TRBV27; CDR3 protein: CASSLRGGSGFWYNSPLHF; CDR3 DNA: TGTGCCAGCAGTTTGAGAGGAGGGTCAGGATTCTGGTATAATTCACCCCTCCACTTT
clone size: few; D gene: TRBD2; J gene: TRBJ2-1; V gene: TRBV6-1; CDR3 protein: CASSERGWDSGRYNEQFF; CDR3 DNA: TGTGCCAGCAGTGAAAGGGGTTGGGATAGCGGGAGGTACAATGAGCAGTTCTTC
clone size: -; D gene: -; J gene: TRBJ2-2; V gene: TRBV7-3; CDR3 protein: CASSLTGGTNTGELFF; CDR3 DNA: TGTGCCAGCAGCTTAACTGGCGGGACGAACACCGGGGAGCTGTTTTTT
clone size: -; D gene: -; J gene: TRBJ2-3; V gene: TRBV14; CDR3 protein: CASSQVGTVGTDTQYF; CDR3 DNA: TGTGCCAGCAGCCAAGTTGGGACTGTCGGCACAGATACGCAGTATTTT
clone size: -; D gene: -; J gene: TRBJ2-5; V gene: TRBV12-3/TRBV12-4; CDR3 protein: CASRSTGGAAYGQYF; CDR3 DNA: TGTGCCAGCAGGTCCACTGGGGGGGCCGCCTACGGGCAGTACTTC
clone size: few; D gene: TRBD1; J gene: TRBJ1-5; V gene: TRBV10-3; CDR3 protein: CAIREGQGHQPQHF; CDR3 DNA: TGTGCCATCAGGGAGGGACAGGGCCATCAGCCCCAGCATTTT
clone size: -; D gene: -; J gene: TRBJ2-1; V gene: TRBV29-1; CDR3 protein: CSVEDQGGPTSNEQFF; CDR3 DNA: TGCAGCGTTGAAGATCAGGGGGGTCCAACCTCCAATGAGCAGTTCTTC
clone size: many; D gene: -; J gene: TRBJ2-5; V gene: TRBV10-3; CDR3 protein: CAISATGPQETQYF; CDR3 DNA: TGTGCCATCAGTGCCACAGGGCCCCAAGAGACCCAGTACTTC
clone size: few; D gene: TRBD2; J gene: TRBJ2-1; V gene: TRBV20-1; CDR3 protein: CSARPTGGPDNEQFF; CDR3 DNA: TGCAGTGCTAGACCAACGGGGGGGCCCGACAATGAGCAGTTCTTC
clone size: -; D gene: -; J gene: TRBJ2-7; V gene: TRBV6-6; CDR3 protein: CASRAGVGSYEQYF; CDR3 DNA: TGTGCCAGCCGCGCCGGGGTGGGTTCCTACGAGCAGTACTTC
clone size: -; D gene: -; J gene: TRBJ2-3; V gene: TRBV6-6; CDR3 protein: CASNPRPSTDTQYF; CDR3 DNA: TGTGCCAGCAACCCGAGACCGAGCACAGATACGCAGTATTTT
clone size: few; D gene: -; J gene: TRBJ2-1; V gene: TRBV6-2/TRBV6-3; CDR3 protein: CASGRYRYNEQFF; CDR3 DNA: TGTGCCAGCGGGCGTTACCGTTACAATGAGCAGTTCTTC
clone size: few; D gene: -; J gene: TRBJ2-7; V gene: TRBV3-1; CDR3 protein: CASSQGTWGYEQYF; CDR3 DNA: TGTGCCAGCAGCCAAGGGACGTGGGGGTACGAGCAGTACTTC
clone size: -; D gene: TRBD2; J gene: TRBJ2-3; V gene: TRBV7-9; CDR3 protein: CASSPWTSGGLTGTQYF; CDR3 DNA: TGTGCCAGCAGCCCCTGGACTAGCGGGGGCCTCACAGGTACGCAGTATTTT
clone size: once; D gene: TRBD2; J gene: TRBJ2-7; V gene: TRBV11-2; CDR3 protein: CASSLGLAANPYEQYF; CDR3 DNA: TGTGCCAGCAGCTTAGGACTAGCAGCAAACCCCTACGAGCAGTACTTC
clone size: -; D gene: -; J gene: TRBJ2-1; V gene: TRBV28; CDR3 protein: CASPPGGWEWWNEQFF; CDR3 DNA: TGTGCCAGCCCCCCAGGTGGATGGGAGTGGTGGAATGAGCAGTTCTTC
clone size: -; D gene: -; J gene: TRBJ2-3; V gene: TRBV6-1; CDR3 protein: CASSETAQGYSTDTQYF; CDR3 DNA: TGTGCCAGCAGTGAAACAGCTCAGGGATACAGCACAGATACGCAGTATTTT
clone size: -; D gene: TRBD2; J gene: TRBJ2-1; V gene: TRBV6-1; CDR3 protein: CASLIWSGSAYNEQFF; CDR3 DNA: TGTGCCAGCTTGATTTGGAGCGGGAGTGCCTACAATGAGCAGTTCTTC
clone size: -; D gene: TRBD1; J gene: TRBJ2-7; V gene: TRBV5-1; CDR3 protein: CAGSPGQGAREQYF; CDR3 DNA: TGCGCTGGCAGCCCGGGACAGGGGGCACGGGAGCAGTACTTC
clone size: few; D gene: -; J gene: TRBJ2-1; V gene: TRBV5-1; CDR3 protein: CASSKEGSNLYNEQFF; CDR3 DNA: TGCGCCAGCAGTAAAGAGGGGTCTAACTTATACAATGAGCAGTTCTTC
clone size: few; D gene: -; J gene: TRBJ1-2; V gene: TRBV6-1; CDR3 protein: CASSEGGRASSGYTF; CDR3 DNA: TGTGCCAGCAGTGAAGGGGGCAGGGCAAGCAGTGGCTACACCTTC
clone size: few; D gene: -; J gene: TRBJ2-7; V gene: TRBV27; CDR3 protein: CASSSAREGDLEQYF; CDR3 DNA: TGTGCCAGCAGTTCCGCCAGAGAAGGGGACCTCGAGCAGTACTTC
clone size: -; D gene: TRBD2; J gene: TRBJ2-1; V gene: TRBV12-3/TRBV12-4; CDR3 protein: CASGVAGGWNNEQFF; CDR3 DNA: TGTGCCAGCGGGGTAGCGGGAGGGTGGAACAATGAGCAGTTCTTC
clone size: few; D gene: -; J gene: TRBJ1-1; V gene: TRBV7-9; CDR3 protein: CASSLGPSQNTEAFF; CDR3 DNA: TGTGCCAGCAGCTTAGGTCCCAGTCAGAACACTGAAGCTTTCTTT
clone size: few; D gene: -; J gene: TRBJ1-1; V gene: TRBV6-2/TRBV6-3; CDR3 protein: CASRTTENTEAFF; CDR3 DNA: TGTGCCAGCAGAACGACAGAGAACACTGAAGCTTTCTTT
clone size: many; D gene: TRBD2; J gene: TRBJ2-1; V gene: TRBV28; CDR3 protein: CASSPATSGTTDEQFF; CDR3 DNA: TGTGCCAGCAGTCCCGCGACTAGCGGGACCACAGATGAGCAGTTCTTC
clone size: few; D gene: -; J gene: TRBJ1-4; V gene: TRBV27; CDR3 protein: CASSLSPRSEKLFF; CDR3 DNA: TGTGCCAGCAGTTTATCACCCCGGAGTGAAAAACTGTTTTTT
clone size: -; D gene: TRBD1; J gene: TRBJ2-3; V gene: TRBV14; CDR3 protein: CASSQDSWQGAPADTQYF; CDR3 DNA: TGTGCCAGCAGCCAAGATTCGTGGCAGGGGGCGCCGGCAGATACGCAGTATTTT
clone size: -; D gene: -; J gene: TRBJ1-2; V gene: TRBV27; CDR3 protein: CASSPGAGAYGYTF; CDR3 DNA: TGTGCCAGCAGCCCGGGGGCGGGGGCCTATGGCTACACCTTC
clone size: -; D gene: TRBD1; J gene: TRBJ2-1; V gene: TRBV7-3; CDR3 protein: CASNRRQGHHNEQFF; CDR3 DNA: TGTGCCAGCAACCGTCGACAGGGGCACCACAATGAGCAGTTCTTC
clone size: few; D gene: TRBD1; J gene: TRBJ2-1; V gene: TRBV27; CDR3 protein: CASTNSGGLTYNEQFF; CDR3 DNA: TGTGCCAGCACCAACTCAGGGGGCCTTACCTACAATGAGCAGTTCTTC
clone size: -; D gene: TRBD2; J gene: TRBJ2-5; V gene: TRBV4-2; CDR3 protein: CASSQDLRLAEEETQYF; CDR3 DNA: TGTGCCAGCAGCCAAGATTTACGGCTAGCGGAAGAAGAGACCCAGTACTTC
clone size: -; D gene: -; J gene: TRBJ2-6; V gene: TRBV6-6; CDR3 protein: CASRPGLIPSGANVLTF; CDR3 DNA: TGTGCCAGCAGGCCCGGACTAATTCCCTCTGGGGCCAACGTCCTGACTTTC
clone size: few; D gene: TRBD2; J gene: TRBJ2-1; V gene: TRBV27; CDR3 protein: CASSPTSEGEQFF; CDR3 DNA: TGTGCCAGCAGTCCAACTAGCGAGGGTGAGCAGTTCTTC